This T cell receptor beta chain is drawn from a study of T cell changes during pregnancy in multiple sclerosis. Sequenced by immunoSEQ multiplex PCR; TCRdb stores in-frame clones only, minus some. This table has about 59,000 clones, about nine tenths appearing once. The ends were cut back, 3 bases at V and 1 base at J, with 9 bases in the middle. Germline V gene data show CDR1 as SQVTM and CDR2 as ANQGSEA. The CDR3 loop spans 14 amino acids. The J gene is TRBJ2-2, the V gene TRBV29-1; perhaps TRBD1 as D (6 bases). Sequenced here: peripheral blood, sampled in the first trimester of pregnancy. The TCR originated in a female donor in good health, enrolled as a control in a pregnancy study. DNA of the CDR3: TGCAGCGTTGATTTGGGACAGAACACCGGGGAGCTGTTTTTT. Residues: CSVDLGQNTGELFF.